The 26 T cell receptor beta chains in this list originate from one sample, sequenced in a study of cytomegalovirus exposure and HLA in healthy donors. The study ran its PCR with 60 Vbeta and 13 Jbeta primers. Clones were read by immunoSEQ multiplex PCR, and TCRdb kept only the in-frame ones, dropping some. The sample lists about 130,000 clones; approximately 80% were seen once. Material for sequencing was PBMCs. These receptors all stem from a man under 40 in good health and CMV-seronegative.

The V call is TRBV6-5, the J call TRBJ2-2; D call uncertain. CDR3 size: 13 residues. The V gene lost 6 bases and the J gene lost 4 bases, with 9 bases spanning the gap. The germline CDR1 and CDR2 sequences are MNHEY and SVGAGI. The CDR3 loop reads CASSPRSTGELFF. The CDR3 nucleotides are TGTGCCAGCAGCCCTCGGAGCACCGGGGAGCTGTTTTTT.

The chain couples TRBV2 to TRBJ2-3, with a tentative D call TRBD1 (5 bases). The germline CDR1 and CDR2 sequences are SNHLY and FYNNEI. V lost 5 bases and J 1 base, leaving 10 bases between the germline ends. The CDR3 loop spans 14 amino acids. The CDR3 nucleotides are TGTGCCAGCAGTACGGACATGGGCACAGATACGCAGTATTTT. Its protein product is CASSTDMGTDTQYF.

CDR3 sequence reads: CASSPRALAGVREQYF. The CDR3 DNA is TGTGCCAGCAGCCCCCGTGCACTAGCGGGAGTACGGGAGCAGTACTTC. This chain uses TRBV7-8 with TRBJ2-7, with 11 bases identical to TRBD2. Germline values: CDR1 SGHVS, CDR2 FQNEAQ. The ends lost 5 bases at V and 7 bases at J; junction bases unmatched: 13. The CDR3 loop spans 16 amino acids. Full variable domain (rest looked up from reference TRBV7-8 and TRBJ2-7): GAGVSQSPRYKVAKRGQDVALRCDPISGHVSLFWYQQALGQGPEFLTYFQNEAQLDKSGLPSDRFFAERPEGSVSTLKIQRTQQEDSAVYLCASSPRALAGVREQYFGPGTRLTVT.

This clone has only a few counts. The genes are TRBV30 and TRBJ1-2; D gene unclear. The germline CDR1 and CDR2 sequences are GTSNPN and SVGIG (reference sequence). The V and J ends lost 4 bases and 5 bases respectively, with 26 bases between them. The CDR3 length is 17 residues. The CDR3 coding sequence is TGTGCCTGGATTGGCGGTTTGTTGGCCCCGAGAGGTTATGGCTACACCTTC. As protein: CAWIGGLLAPRGYGYTF.

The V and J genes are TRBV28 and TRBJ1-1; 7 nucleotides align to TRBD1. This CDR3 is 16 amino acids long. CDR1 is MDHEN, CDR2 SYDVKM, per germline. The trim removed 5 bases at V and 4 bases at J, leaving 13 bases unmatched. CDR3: CASSVPGQSKSTEAFF. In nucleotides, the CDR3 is TGTGCCAGCAGTGTACCGGGACAGTCAAAGAGCACTGAAGCTTTCTTT.

The CDR3 DNA reads TGCAGCGTCGCAGGGGGCATCGGAGCCAAAAACATTCAGTACTTC. Translated: CSVAGGIGAKNIQYF. The chain employs TRBV29-1 and TRBJ2-4; 8 nucleotides line up with TRBD1. CDR1 and CDR2 from the germline V gene are SQVTM and ANQGSEA. The CDR3 is made up of 15 amino acids. V was pared by 6 bases and J by 0 bases, with 7 bases of the junction left unmatched.

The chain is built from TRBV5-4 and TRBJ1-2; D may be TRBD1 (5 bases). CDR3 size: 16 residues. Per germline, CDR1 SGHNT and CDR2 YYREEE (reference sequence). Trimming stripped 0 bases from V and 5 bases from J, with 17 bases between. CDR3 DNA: TGTGCCAGCAGCTTGGCCCGGGGGAACAAAGGGTATGGCTACACCTTC. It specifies CASSLARGNKGYGYTF.

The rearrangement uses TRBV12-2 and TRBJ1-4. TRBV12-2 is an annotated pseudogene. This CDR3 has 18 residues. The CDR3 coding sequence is TGTGCAAGTCGCTTAGGTGATCCCAGCGAGAAGCTAAATGAAAAACTGTTTTTT. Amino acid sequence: CASRLGDPSEKLNEKLFF.

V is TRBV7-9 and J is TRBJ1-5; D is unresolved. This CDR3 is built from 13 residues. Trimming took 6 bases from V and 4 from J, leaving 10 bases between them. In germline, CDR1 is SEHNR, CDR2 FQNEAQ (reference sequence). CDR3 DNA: TGTGCCAGCAGTTCCACATGGAATCAGCCCCAGCATTTT. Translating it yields CASSSTWNQPQHF.

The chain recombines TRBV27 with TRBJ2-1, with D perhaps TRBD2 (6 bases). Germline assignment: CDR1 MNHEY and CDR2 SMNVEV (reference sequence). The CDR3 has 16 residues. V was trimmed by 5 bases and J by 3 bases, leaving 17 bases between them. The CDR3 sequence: CASSSSGSGNYNEQFF. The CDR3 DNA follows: TGTGCCAGCAGTAGCAGTGGTAGCGGAAACTACAATGAGCAGTTCTTC.

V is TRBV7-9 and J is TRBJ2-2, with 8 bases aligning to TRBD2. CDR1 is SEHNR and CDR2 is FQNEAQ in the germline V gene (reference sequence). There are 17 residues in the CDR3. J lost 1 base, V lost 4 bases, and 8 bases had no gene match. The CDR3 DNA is TGTGCCAGCAGCTCCGGGGTAGCGGGAAAGAACACCGGGGAGCTGTTTTTT. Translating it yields CASSSGVAGKNTGELFF.

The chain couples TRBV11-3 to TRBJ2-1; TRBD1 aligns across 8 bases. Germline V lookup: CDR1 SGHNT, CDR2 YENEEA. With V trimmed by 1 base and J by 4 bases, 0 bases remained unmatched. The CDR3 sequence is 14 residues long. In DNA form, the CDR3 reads TGTGCCAGCAGCTTAGGACAGGGGTACAATGAGCAGTTCTTC. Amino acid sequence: CASSLGQGYNEQFF.

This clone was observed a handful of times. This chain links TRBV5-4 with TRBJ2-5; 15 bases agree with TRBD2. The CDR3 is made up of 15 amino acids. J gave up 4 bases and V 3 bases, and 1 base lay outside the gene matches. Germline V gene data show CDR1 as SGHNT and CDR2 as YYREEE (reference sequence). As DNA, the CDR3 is TGTGCCAGCAGCTCGGGACTAGCGGGAGGAGAGACCCAGTACTTC. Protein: CASSSGLAGGETQYF.

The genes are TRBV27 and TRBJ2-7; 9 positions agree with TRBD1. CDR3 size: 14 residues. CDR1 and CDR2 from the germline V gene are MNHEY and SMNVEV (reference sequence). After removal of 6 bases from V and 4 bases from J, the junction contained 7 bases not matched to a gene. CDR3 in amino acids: CASRPGQGLYEQYF. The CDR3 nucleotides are TGTGCCAGCAGACCGGGACAGGGACTTTACGAGCAGTACTTC.

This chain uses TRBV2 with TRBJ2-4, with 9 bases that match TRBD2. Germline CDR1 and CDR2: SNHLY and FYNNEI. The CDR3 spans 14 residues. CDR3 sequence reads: CANEAGGAKNIQYF. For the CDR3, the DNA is TGTGCTAACGAGGCGGGAGGGGCCAAAAACATTCAGTACTTC.

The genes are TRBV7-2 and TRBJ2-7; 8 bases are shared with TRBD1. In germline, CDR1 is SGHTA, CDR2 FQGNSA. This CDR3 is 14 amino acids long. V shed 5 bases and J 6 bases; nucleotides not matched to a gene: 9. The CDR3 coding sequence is TGTGCCAGCAGCCTCCAGGGACAGGACCCCGAGCAGTACTTC. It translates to CASSLQGQDPEQYF. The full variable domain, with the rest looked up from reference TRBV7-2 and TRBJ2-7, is GAGVSQSPSNKVTEKGKDVELRCDPISGHTALYWYRQSLGQGLEFLIYFQGNSAPDKSGLPSDRFSAERTGGSVSTLTIQRTQQEDSAVYLCASSLQGQDPEQYFGPGTRLTVT.

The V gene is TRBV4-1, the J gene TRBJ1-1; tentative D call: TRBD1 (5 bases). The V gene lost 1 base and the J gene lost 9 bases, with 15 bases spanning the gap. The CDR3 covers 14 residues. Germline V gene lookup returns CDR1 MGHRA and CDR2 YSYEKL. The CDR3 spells CASSQVRAAGKAFF. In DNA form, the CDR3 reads TGCGCCAGCAGCCAAGTGAGAGCTGCAGGGAAAGCTTTCTTT.

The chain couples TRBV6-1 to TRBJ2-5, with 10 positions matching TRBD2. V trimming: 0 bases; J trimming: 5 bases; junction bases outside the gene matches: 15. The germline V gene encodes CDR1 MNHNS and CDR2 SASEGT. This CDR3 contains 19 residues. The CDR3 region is CASSEALTSGSAGGETQYF. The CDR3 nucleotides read TGTGCCAGCAGTGAAGCTCTGACTAGCGGGTCGGCGGGGGGGGAGACCCAGTACTTC.

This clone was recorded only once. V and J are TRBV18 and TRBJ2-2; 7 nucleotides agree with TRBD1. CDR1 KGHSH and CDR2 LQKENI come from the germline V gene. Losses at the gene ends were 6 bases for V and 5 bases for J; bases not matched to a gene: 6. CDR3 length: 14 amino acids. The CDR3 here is CASSRDSSTGELFF. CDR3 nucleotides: TGTGCCAGCTCCCGGGACAGTTCGACCGGGGAGCTGTTTTTT.

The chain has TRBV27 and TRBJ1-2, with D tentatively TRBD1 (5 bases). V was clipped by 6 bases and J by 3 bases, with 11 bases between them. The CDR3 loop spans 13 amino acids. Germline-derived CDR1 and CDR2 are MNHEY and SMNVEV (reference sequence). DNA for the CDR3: TGTGCCAGCAGACTTGACAGTCACTATGGCTACACCTTC. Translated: CASRLDSHYGYTF.

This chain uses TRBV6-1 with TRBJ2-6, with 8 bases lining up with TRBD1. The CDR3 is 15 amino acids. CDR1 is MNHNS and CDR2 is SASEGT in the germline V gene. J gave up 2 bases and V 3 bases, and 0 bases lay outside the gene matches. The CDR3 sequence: CASSDRGPGANVLTF. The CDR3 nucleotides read TGTGCCAGCAGTGACAGGGGGCCTGGGGCCAACGTCCTGACTTTC.

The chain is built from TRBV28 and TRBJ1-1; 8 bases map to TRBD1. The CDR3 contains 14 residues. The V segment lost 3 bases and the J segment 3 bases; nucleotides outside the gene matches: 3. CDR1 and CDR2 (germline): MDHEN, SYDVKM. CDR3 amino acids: CASSFDRGDTEAFF. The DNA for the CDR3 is TGTGCCAGCAGTTTCGACAGGGGAGACACTGAAGCTTTCTTT. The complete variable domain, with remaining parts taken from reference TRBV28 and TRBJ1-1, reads DVKVTQSSRYLVKRTGEKVFLECVQDMDHENMFWYRQDPGLGLRLIYFSYDVKMKEKGDIPEGYSVSREKKERFSLILESASTNQTSMYLCASSFDRGDTEAFFGQGTRLTVV.

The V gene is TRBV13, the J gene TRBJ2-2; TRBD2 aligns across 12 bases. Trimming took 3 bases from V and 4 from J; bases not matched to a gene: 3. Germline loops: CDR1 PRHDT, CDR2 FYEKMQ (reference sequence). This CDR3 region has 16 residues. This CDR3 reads CASSLKGLAGTGELFF. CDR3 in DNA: TGTGCCAGCAGCTTGAAGGGACTAGCGGGCACCGGGGAGCTGTTTTTT.

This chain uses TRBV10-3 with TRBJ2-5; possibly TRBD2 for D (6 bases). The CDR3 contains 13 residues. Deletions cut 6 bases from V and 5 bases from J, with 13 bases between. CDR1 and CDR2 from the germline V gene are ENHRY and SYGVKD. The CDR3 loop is CAISSLASETQYF. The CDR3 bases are TGTGCCATCAGCTCTCTAGCGTCTGAGACCCAGTACTTC.

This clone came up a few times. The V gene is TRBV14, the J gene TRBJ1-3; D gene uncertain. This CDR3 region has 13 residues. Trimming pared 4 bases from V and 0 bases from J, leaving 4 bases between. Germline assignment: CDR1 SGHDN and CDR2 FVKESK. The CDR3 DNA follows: TGTGCCAGCAGCCCATTCTCTGGAAACACCATATATTTT. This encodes CASSPFSGNTIYF.

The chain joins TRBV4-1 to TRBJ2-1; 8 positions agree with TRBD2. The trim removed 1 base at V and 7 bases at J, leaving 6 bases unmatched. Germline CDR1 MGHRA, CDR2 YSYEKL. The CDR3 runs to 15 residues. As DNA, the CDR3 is TGCGCCAGCAGCCAAGTTCTAGCGGGTAAGAATGAGCAGTTCTTC. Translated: CASSQVLAGKNEQFF.